These T cell receptor beta chains were read from a single sample in a study of blood T cell repertoires in COVID-19. Produced via immunoSEQ multiplex PCR; TCRdb's table is partial and in-frame only. Among about 190,000 clones, 82% were seen once, and the ten largest hold 5.2%. Sequenced material: PBMCs or T cells enriched from blood (not recorded which). The receptors originated from a woman between 55 and 75 years old with acute COVID-19. Both conserved end residues are part of each CDR3. A D gene is named only where the DNA matches it firmly. A clone size is listed for some rows: how often the clone was seen (once, few, many), or a class if it is expanded.

d_call,v_call,clone_size,j_call,cdr3_aa,cdr3_nt
NA,TRBV4-1,NA,TRBJ2-1,CASSQDPGPTSRVEQFF,TGCGCCAGCAGCCAAGATCCCGGTCCCACTAGCCGGGTTGAGCAGTTCTTC
NA,TRBV19,NA,TRBJ2-2,CASSSKGGHTGELFF,TGTGCCAGTAGTTCAAAGGGGGGGCATACCGGGGAGCTGTTTTTT
NA,TRBV30,few,TRBJ2-7,CAWSRGNEQYF,TGTGCCTGGAGCAGAGGGAACGAGCAGTACTTC
TRBD2,TRBV2,NA,TRBJ2-1,CASGAGDWVQFF,TGTGCCAGCGGAGCGGGAGACTGGGTGCAGTTCTTC
NA,TRBV12-1,NA,TRBJ2-2,CASSLSDLLGGELFF,TGTGCCAGCAGCTTAAGCGACCTTCTAGGCGGGGAGCTGTTTTTT
TRBD2,TRBV4-2,few,TRBJ2-5,CASSSPNPTSGARYF,TGTGCCAGCAGCTCCCCCAATCCCACTAGCGGGGCCCGTTACTTC
TRBD2,TRBV5-4,NA,TRBJ2-1,CASSLDSGGANEQFF,TGTGCCAGCAGCTTGGATAGCGGGGGGGCCAATGAGCAGTTCTTC
TRBD2,TRBV24-1,NA,TRBJ2-1,CATSDPGLAGNAEQFF,TGTGCCACCAGTGATCCCGGACTAGCGGGTAATGCTGAGCAGTTCTTC
NA,TRBV11-2,NA,TRBJ1-6,CASSSDGRSSYNSPLHF,TGTGCCAGCAGCTCGGACGGGAGGAGCTCCTATAATTCACCCCTCCACTTT
NA,TRBV6-5,NA,TRBJ2-7,CASSSYRAGGEQYF,TGTGCCAGCAGTTCCTACAGGGCGGGTGGCGAGCAGTACTTC
TRBD2,TRBV7-9,NA,TRBJ2-1,CASSLTGVQRGAEQFF,TGTGCCAGCAGCTTAACCGGAGTGCAGCGGGGGGCTGAGCAGTTCTTC
NA,TRBV18,NA,TRBJ1-3,CASSPPQGLSGNTIYF,TGTGCCAGCTCACCACCTCAGGGGCTCTCTGGAAACACCATATATTTT
TRBD1,TRBV24-1,NA,TRBJ2-1,CATSDRDRDNEQFF,TGTGCCACCAGTGATAGGGACAGGGACAATGAGCAGTTCTTC
NA,TRBV5-1,NA,TRBJ2-2,CASSLSGVTGELFF,TGCGCCAGCAGCTTGTCAGGGGTGACCGGGGAGCTGTTTTTT
NA,TRBV28,once,TRBJ1-4,CASSSLAGINEKLFF,TGTGCCAGCAGTTCACTCGCCGGGATTAATGAAAAACTGTTTTTT
NA,TRBV27,NA,TRBJ1-4,CASSSAGRTATNEKLFF,TGTGCCAGCAGTTCGGCGGGTCGGACTGCAACTAATGAAAAACTGTTTTTT
NA,TRBV12-3/TRBV12-4,NA,TRBJ2-5,CASSLRETQYF,TGTGCCAGCAGCCTACGAGAGACCCAGTACTTC
NA,TRBV3-1/TRBV3-2,NA,TRBJ1-2,CASSQVGAEGYTF,TGTGCCAGCAGCCAAGTAGGGGCAGAAGGCTACACCTTC
NA,TRBV6-2/TRBV6-3,NA,TRBJ2-7,CASSYIYEQYF,TGTGCCAGCAGTTATATCTACGAGCAGTACTTC
NA,TRBV20-1,NA,TRBJ2-1,CSASSGAHEQFF,TGCAGTGCTAGTTCGGGTGCCCATGAGCAGTTCTTC
NA,TRBV7-9,NA,TRBJ2-7,CASSPLTGLGYEQYF,TGTGCCAGCAGCCCTCTCACGGGTTTAGGCTACGAGCAGTACTTC
NA,TRBV5-8,NA,TRBJ1-5,CASSLSQPQHF,TGTGCCAGCAGCTTGAGCCAGCCCCAGCATTTT
TRBD1,TRBV29-1,NA,TRBJ1-1,CSVDYRGQDTEAFF,TGCAGCGTTGATTACAGGGGGCAAGACACTGAAGCTTTCTTT
TRBD1,TRBV4-1,NA,TRBJ2-7,CASSRGQAFEQYF,TGCGCCAGCAGCCGGGGACAGGCTTTCGAGCAGTACTTC
TRBD1,TRBV7-9,NA,TRBJ2-6,CASSRDSHHSGANVLTF,TGTGCCAGCAGCCGGGACAGCCATCACTCTGGGGCCAACGTCCTGACTTTC
TRBD1,TRBV7-8,NA,TRBJ1-1,CASSPDRVSEAFF,TGTGCCAGCAGCCCCGACAGGGTATCTGAAGCTTTCTTT
NA,TRBV6-5,NA,TRBJ2-3,CASRVTTLTNTQYF,TGTGCCAGCAGGGTGACAACTCTCACGAATACGCAGTATTTT
NA,TRBV27,NA,TRBJ1-5,CASSFGPSVYPTLHLVSNQPQHF,TGTGCCAGCAGTTTTGGTCCGAGCGTTTACCCCACCCTTCATCTCGTTAGCAATCAGCCCCAGCATTTT
TRBD1,TRBV7-6,NA,TRBJ1-1,CASSPRAGGGANTEAFF,TGTGCCAGCAGCCCAAGGGCAGGGGGCGGGGCGAACACTGAAGCTTTCTTT
TRBD2,TRBV3-1/TRBV3-2,NA,TRBJ2-7,CASSQGLATYEQYF,TGTGCCAGCAGCCAAGGACTAGCGACTTACGAGCAGTACTTC
NA,TRBV29-1,many,TRBJ2-2,CSVVGGTGELFF,TGCAGCGTTGTAGGGGGCACCGGGGAGCTGTTTTTT
NA,TRBV6-6,NA,TRBJ2-2,CASSYRRGGTGELFF,TGTGCCAGCAGTTACAGGCGGGGAGGAACCGGGGAGCTGTTTTTT
NA,TRBV3-1/TRBV3-2,once,TRBJ1-3,CASSQGSAGQRVYF,TGTGCCAGCAGCCAAGGCAGTGCGGGGCAGCGCGTTTATTTT
TRBD2,TRBV19,NA,TRBJ2-3,CASSIVPGAGGDTQYF,TGTGCCAGTAGTATAGTCCCCGGAGCGGGGGGAGATACGCAGTATTTT
NA,TRBV4-3,once,TRBJ1-2,CASSQAVADNYGYTF,TGCGCCAGCAGCCAAGCCGTCGCGGATAACTATGGCTACACCTTC
TRBD1,TRBV20-1,NA,TRBJ1-4,CSASGGGRNNEKLFF,TGCAGTGCTAGTGGAGGGGGCCGAAATAATGAAAAACTGTTTTTT
TRBD1,TRBV7-2,NA,TRBJ2-2,CASSLTGGLTGELFF,TGTGCCAGCAGCCTGACAGGGGGCCTCACCGGGGAGCTGTTTTTT
NA,TRBV4-2,NA,TRBJ2-1,CASSQEGSANEQFF,TGTGCCAGCAGCCAAGAAGGTAGCGCCAATGAGCAGTTCTTC
NA,TRBV5-1,NA,TRBJ1-1,CASSTQGGRINMEAFF,TGCGCCAGCAGCACACAAGGAGGGAGGATTAATATGGAAGCTTTCTTT
TRBD1,TRBV7-2,NA,TRBJ1-2,CASSPGQGRSYGYTF,TGTGCCAGCAGCCCAGGACAGGGGAGGTCCTATGGCTACACCTTC
NA,TRBV3-1/TRBV3-2,NA,TRBJ2-5,CASSQRGGLQETQYF,TGTGCCAGCAGCCAACGTGGGGGCCTTCAAGAGACCCAGTACTTC
NA,TRBV12-3/TRBV12-4,once,TRBJ1-2,CASTPTSLNGYTF,TGTGCCAGCACCCCTACCTCCCTTAATGGCTACACCTTC
NA,TRBV5-1,NA,TRBJ2-5,CASSVSGGYEGTQYF,TGCGCCAGCAGCGTGAGTGGAGGGTATGAAGGGACCCAGTACTTC
TRBD2,TRBV14,NA,TRBJ2-1,CASSQLAGGYNEQFF,TGTGCCAGCAGCCAACTAGCGGGGGGGTACAATGAGCAGTTCTTC
NA,TRBV28,NA,TRBJ1-4,CASSSLLNEKLFF,TGTGCCAGCAGTTCCTTACTAAATGAAAAACTGTTTTTT
NA,TRBV27,NA,TRBJ2-1,CASRRLYNEQFF,TGTGCCAGCAGGAGACTCTACAATGAGCAGTTCTTC
TRBD1,TRBV29-1,NA,TRBJ2-3,CSVGPRQGVKLTDTQYF,TGCAGCGTTGGCCCTCGACAGGGGGTGAAACTCACAGATACGCAGTATTTT
TRBD1,TRBV2,few,TRBJ2-7,CASTGQAYEQYF,TGTGCCAGTACGGGACAGGCCTACGAGCAGTACTTC
NA,TRBV7-2,NA,TRBJ1-4,CASSFWGLNEKLFF,TGTGCCAGCAGCTTTTGGGGGCTGAATGAAAAACTGTTTTTT
TRBD1,TRBV7-8,NA,TRBJ1-6,CASSGGTGGNSPLHF,TGTGCCAGCAGCGGTGGGACAGGGGGCAATTCACCCCTCCACTTT
NA,TRBV15,NA,TRBJ2-1,CATSRDYLRESFGQFF,TGTGCCACCAGCAGAGATTATTTGCGGGAAAGTTTCGGGCAGTTCTTC